The 17 T cell receptor beta chains below come from one sample, sequenced in a study of molecular identifiers for immune sequencing clone quantification. TCRdb re-derived calls from the PCR reads in MiXCR, one entry per CDR3 protein. The sample comprises over 550,000 distinct CDR3 sequences, around 25% of which are singletons, and about 0.84% rests with the top ten. Input material: naive CD8+ T cells from blood, with Jurkat cell RNA spiked in. Noted subset: FACS-sorted CD8+CD4-CCR7+CD45RA+ naive T cells. These receptors were collected from a human donor in good health. Some libraries in this study had Jurkat cell RNA spiked in.

There are many counts of this clonotype. The V call is TRBV12-3 or TRBV12-4, the J call TRBJ2-3; no reliable D call. This CDR3 comprises 13 residues. Trimming cost V 6 bases and J 2 bases, with 9 bases left between them. The CDR3 DNA is TGTGCCAGCAGCCGGGCCGACACAGATACGCAGTATTTT. This codes for CASSRADTDTQYF.

This clonotype has more than one count but fewer than ten. The V gene is TRBV6-2 or TRBV6-3, the J gene TRBJ1-5, with D maybe TRBD1 (6 bases). The germline gives CDR1 MNHEY, CDR2 SVGEGT. The V gene lost 4 bases and the J gene lost 4 bases, with 11 bases spanning the gap. This CDR3 has 14 amino acids. The chain's CDR3 is CASSSGQPNQPQHF. The CDR3 DNA follows: TGTGCCAGCAGTTCCGGACAGCCTAATCAGCCCCAGCATTTT.

Ten or more counts support this clonotype. For the CDR3, the DNA is TGTGCCAGCAGCAACTTGGACAACCCCTCTGGGGCCAACGTCCTGACTTTC. Its translation: CASSNLDNPSGANVLTF. The genes are TRBV7-9 and TRBJ2-6; maybe TRBD1 (5 bases). This CDR3 contains 17 residues. CDR1 is SEHNR and CDR2 is FQNEAQ in the germline V gene (reference sequence). Trimming removed 5 bases from V and 0 bases from J, with 14 bases in between.

Points on this clonotype: The junction departs from germline at one end; a sequencing error may be responsible. The chain recombines TRBV5-3 with TRBJ1-1; no clear D gene. TRBV5-3 is labeled an ORF, and its function is uncertain. The CDR3 runs to 15 residues. The CDR3 here is CASSLVDSPNTEAFF. The DNA of the CDR3 is TGTGCCAGCAGCTTGGTAGACTCCCCGAACACTGAAGCTTTCTTT.

Details on this clonotype: This could be a read error, since a much larger clone is one nucleotide away. The chain joins TRBV7-9 to TRBJ2-5; the match to TRBD2 covers 7 bases. This CDR3 contains 18 residues. Germline V lookup: CDR1 SEHNR, CDR2 FQNEAQ (reference sequence). The CDR3: CASSPWEATSRMGETQNF. The CDR3 DNA reads as TGTGCCAGCAGCCCCTGGGAAGCGACTAGCAGGATGGGGGAGACCCAGAACTTC. Using reference TRBV7-9 and TRBJ2-5 for the parts outside the CDR3, the full variable domain is DTGVSQNPRHKITKRGQNVTFRCDPISEHNRLYWYRQTLGQGPEFLTYFQNEAQLEKSRLLSDRFSAERPKGSFSTLEIQRTEQGDSAMYLCASSPWEATSRMGETQNFGPGTRLLVL.

This clonotype occurred a few times. The V gene is TRBV19, the J gene TRBJ2-7, with TRBD1 as a possible D gene (6 bases). Germline assignment: CDR1 LNHDA and CDR2 SQIVND (reference sequence). Trimming left V 2 bases short and J 3 bases short, with 11 bases between. This CDR3 contains 14 residues. CDR3 loop: CASSIRDKSYEQYF. DNA for the CDR3: TGTGCCAGTAGTATAAGGGACAAGAGCTACGAGCAGTACTTC.

Regarding this clonotype: Given a much more abundant clone one base away, this may be a read error. The chain has TRBV20-1 and TRBJ2-7; 10 bases line up with TRBD2. Germline loops: CDR1 DFQATT, CDR2 SNEGSKA (reference sequence). The CDR3 is made up of 14 amino acids. The CDR3 DNA reads as TGCGGTGCTACCCTAGCGGGAGCCTTCGACGAGCAGTACTTC. It codes for CGATLAGAFDEQYF.

This clonotype was seen many times. V usage is TRBV7-9 and J usage is TRBJ2-7; D might be TRBD1 or TRBD2, each matching 5 bases. Per the germline V gene, CDR1 is SEHNR and CDR2 is FQNEAQ (reference sequence). V was trimmed by 2 bases and J by 7 bases, leaving 12 bases between them. The CDR3 is 13 residues long. The CDR3 here is CASSLPGPGEQYF. For the CDR3, the DNA is TGTGCCAGCAGCTTACCGGGACCGGGAGAGCAGTACTTC.

V usage is TRBV11-1 and J usage is TRBJ2-3; D remains ambiguous. V was trimmed by 5 bases and J by 3 bases, leaving 18 bases between them. The CDR3 sequence is 16 residues long. Germline CDR1 is SGHAT and CDR2 is FQDESV (reference sequence). CDR3 amino acids: CASSPASTSGTDTQYF. In nucleotides, the CDR3 is TGTGCCAGCAGCCCGGCTAGTACGAGTGGGACAGATACGCAGTATTTT.

This clonotype was counted a single time. The junction departs from the called germline gene at one end, perhaps through a read error. The gene calls are TRBV7-6 and TRBJ2-5, with TRBD2 identical over 9 bases. CDR3 length: 18 residues. Germline CDR1 reads SGHVS; CDR2 reads FNYEAQ. CDR3 protein: CAGSLVVAGVALGETQYF. CDR3 nucleotides: TGTGCCGGCAGCTTAGTGGTAGCGGGAGTTGCGTTAGGAGAGACCCAGTACTTC. Drawing the rest from reference TRBV7-6 and TRBJ2-5, the complete variable domain is GAGVSQSPRYKVTKRGQDVALRCDPISGHVSLYWYRQALGQGPEFLTYFNYEAQQDKSGLPNDRFSAERPEGSISTLTIQRTEQRDSAMYRCAGSLVVAGVALGETQYFGPGTRLLVL.

The V call is TRBV21-1, the J call TRBJ1-4. TRBV21-1 is a pseudogene locus. This CDR3 is 14 amino acids long. The CDR3: CASSRRGSNEKLFF. The CDR3 nucleotides are TGTGCCAGCAGTAGGCGGGGATCTAATGAAAAACTGTTTTTT.

Points on this clonotype: A much larger clone differs by one base, so this may be a read error. The chain combines TRBV25-1 with TRBJ2-1; D is unresolved. V dropped 6 bases and J dropped 9 bases, with 9 bases sitting between them. Germline V CDR1 and CDR2: MGHDK, SYGVNS. The CDR3 runs to 11 residues. The CDR3 nucleotides read TGTGCCAGCAGGGCCAACAGTGAGCAGTTCTTC. It yields the protein CASRANSEQFF.

The table lists this clonotype with many counts. The gene calls are TRBV12-3 or TRBV12-4 and TRBJ2-3; 13 bases line up with TRBD2. Trimming removed 6 bases from V and 2 bases from J; junction bases left unmatched: 5. The length of the CDR3 is 16 residues. CDR3 loop: CASSELAGGLTDTQYF. The CDR3 nucleotides are TGTGCCAGCAGCGAACTAGCGGGAGGGCTCACAGATACGCAGTATTTT.

The chain links TRBV7-2 to TRBJ2-2, with 8 bases aligning to TRBD2. Per the germline V gene, CDR1 is SGHTA and CDR2 is FQGNSA. The V segment lost 4 bases and the J segment 4 bases; nucleotides outside the gene matches: 5. CDR3 length: 15 amino acids. The CDR3 spells CASSSREGGTGELFF. Written as DNA, the CDR3 is TGTGCCAGCAGCTCCCGGGAGGGTGGCACCGGGGAGCTGTTTTTT.

At least ten counts were recorded for this clonotype. The chain uses TRBV30 and TRBJ1-1, with 7 bases lining up with TRBD1. The CDR3 is 15 amino acids. The ends lost 1 base at V and 0 bases at J; junction bases unmatched: 5. Germline V CDR1 and CDR2: GTSNPN, SVGIG (reference sequence). The CDR3 protein is CAWSDRGSLNTEAFF. For the CDR3, the DNA is TGTGCCTGGAGTGACAGGGGATCTTTGAACACTGAAGCTTTCTTT.

This clonotype was recorded at least ten times. This sequence joins TRBV4-3 and TRBJ2-7, with 8 positions matching TRBD2. V trimming: 0 bases; J trimming: 0 bases; junction bases outside the gene matches: 4. Germline CDR1 and CDR2: LGHNA and YSLEER. The CDR3 covers 16 residues. Here the CDR3 DNA reads TGCGCCAGCAGCCAAGAAAGCGGGGGACACTCCTACGAGCAGTACTTC. Translating gives CASSQESGGHSYEQYF.

The table lists this clonotype with many counts. The J gene is TRBJ1-2, the V gene TRBV20-1, with D possibly TRBD1 on 6 matching bases. V was cut by 4 bases and J by 2 bases, with 14 bases left in between. CDR3 length equals 14 residues. Germline lookup yields CDR1 DFQATT and CDR2 SNEGSKA (reference sequence). The CDR3: CSANPWTENYGYTF. The CDR3 coding sequence is TGCAGTGCTAACCCCTGGACAGAGAACTATGGCTACACCTTC.